The rows below give T cell receptor beta chains drawn from one sample of a study of PD-1 blockade in classical Hodgkin lymphoma. Libraries were prepared by immunoSEQ multiplex PCR; TCRdb keeps only in-frame clonotypes and omits some of them. The profile shows more than 14,000 clones, less than 80% of them singletons. This specimen was peripheral blood mononuclear cells (PBMCs), taken at baseline. These receptors were taken from a human donor with classical Hodgkin lymphoma. CDR3s include the opening cysteine and the closing phenylalanine or tryptophan. The order of the fields is D gene, J gene, clone size, V gene, CDR3 protein, CDR3 DNA. A D gene is named only where the DNA matches it firmly. Size values are once, few and many counts, or a class for expanded clones, and some rows have none.

d_gene: TRBD1
j_gene: TRBJ2-5
abundance: medium-sized
v_gene: TRBV7-3
CDR3aa: CASSPSGQWGETQYF
CDR3nt: TGTGCCAGCAGCCCCTCGGGACAGTGGGGGGAGACCCAGTACTTC

d_gene: TRBD2
j_gene: TRBJ2-3
abundance: NA
v_gene: TRBV6-5
CDR3aa: CASSYGTSPLAQYF
CDR3nt: TGTGCCAGCAGTTACGGGACTAGCCCACTAGCGCAGTATTTT

d_gene: NA
j_gene: TRBJ2-4
abundance: NA
v_gene: TRBV2
CDR3aa: CASSNRDPGGAKNIQYF
CDR3nt: TGTGCCAGCAGTAACCGGGACCCCGGAGGGGCCAAAAACATTCAGTACTTC

d_gene: NA
j_gene: TRBJ1-2
abundance: NA
v_gene: TRBV19
CDR3aa: CASSLQGSYGYTF
CDR3nt: TGTGCCAGTAGCCTCCAGGGATCCTATGGCTACACCTTC

d_gene: NA
j_gene: TRBJ2-2
abundance: few
v_gene: TRBV7-8
CDR3aa: CASRNPGQNTGELFF
CDR3nt: TGTGCCAGCAGAAATCCGGGACAGAACACCGGGGAGCTGTTTTTT

d_gene: NA
j_gene: TRBJ2-7
abundance: NA
v_gene: TRBV6-1
CDR3aa: CASSLDGYEQYF
CDR3nt: TGTGCCAGCAGCCTGGACGGGTACGAGCAGTACTTC

d_gene: TRBD2
j_gene: TRBJ2-1
abundance: NA
v_gene: TRBV5-1
CDR3aa: CASSPQLATNEQFF
CDR3nt: TGCGCCAGCAGCCCTCAACTAGCGACAAATGAGCAGTTCTTC

d_gene: NA
j_gene: TRBJ2-7
abundance: NA
v_gene: TRBV6-1
CDR3aa: CASSPTSYEQYF
CDR3nt: TGTGCCAGCAGTCCCACTTCCTACGAGCAGTACTTC

d_gene: TRBD1
j_gene: TRBJ1-6
abundance: NA
v_gene: TRBV5-6
CDR3aa: CASSLQGYNSPLHF
CDR3nt: TGTGCCAGCAGCCTACAGGGGTATAATTCACCCCTCCACTTT

d_gene: TRBD2
j_gene: TRBJ2-2
abundance: NA
v_gene: TRBV7-7
CDR3aa: CASSPSSGNTGELFF
CDR3nt: TGTGCCAGCAGCCCGTCTAGCGGGAACACCGGGGAGCTGTTTTTT